One sample yielded the 25 T cell receptor beta chains listed below, sequenced in a study of blood T cells in healthy people across ages. A sample-barcoded 5' primer and a J-beta primer mix were used in a second PCR of about 6 to 11 cycles. TCRdb used MiXCR to reprocess the 5' RACE reads, holding one entry per CDR3 protein. The data show fewer than 2,000,000 distinct CDR3 sequences, about 35% seen once. Material for sequencing was blood. These receptors all stem from a woman aged 25 to 39 in good health.

This clonotype was recorded a few times. V is TRBV5-1 and J is TRBJ1-1; D is ambiguous. Germline CDR1 is SGHRS and CDR2 is YFSETQ. This CDR3 has 14 residues. The V end lost 5 bases, the J end lost 1 base, and 12 bases lay between the germline ends. This CDR3 reads CASRYWTENTEAFF. The CDR3 DNA is TGCGCCAGCAGGTACTGGACGGAGAACACTGAAGCTTTCTTT. The whole variable domain, remainder taken from reference TRBV5-1 and TRBJ1-1, is KAGVTQTPRYLIKTRGQQVTLSCSPISGHRSVSWYQQTPGQGLQFLFEYFSETQRNKGNFPGRFSGRQFSNSRSEMNVSTLELGDSALYLCASRYWTENTEAFFGQGTRLTVV.

The chain employs TRBV5-1 and TRBJ2-7; D uncertain. V lost 2 bases and J lost 5, with 17 bases in between. This CDR3 region has 15 residues. The germline V gene encodes CDR1 SGHRS and CDR2 YFSETQ. CDR3 bases: TGCGCCAGCAGCTTATCGGATCCGAACCTCCACGAGCAGTACTTC. Translated: CASSLSDPNLHEQYF.

This clonotype was seen more than once but under ten times. The rearrangement links TRBV20-1 to TRBJ1-5, with a possible D match to TRBD1 (6 bases). Trimming took 1 base from V and 0 from J, leaving 16 bases between them. This CDR3 has 17 residues. CDR1 and CDR2 (germline): DFQATT, SNEGSKA (reference sequence). The CDR3 here is CSARAGARDYSNQPQHF. The CDR3 coding sequence is TGCAGTGCTAGAGCGGGGGCGAGGGACTATAGCAATCAGCCCCAGCATTTT.

The CDR3 nucleotides are TGTGCCAGCAGCAAAGGAACCGGGACAGGGAATCAGCCCCAGCATTTT. Encoded protein: CASSKGTGTGNQPQHF. The V and J genes are TRBV21-1 and TRBJ1-5; the table's TRBD1 call for D was not verified on the DNA. TRBV21-1 is shown as a pseudogene. This CDR3 is 16 amino acids long.

This clonotype has at least ten counts. This chain joins TRBV29-1 and TRBJ2-7; D is unclear. V dropped 4 bases and J dropped 0 bases, with 7 bases sitting between them. This CDR3 contains 12 residues. CDR1 is SQVTM and CDR2 is ANQGSEA in the germline V gene. The CDR3 DNA follows: TGCAGCGTTGGGAAGACCTCCTACGAGCAGTACTTC. This sequence encodes CSVGKTSYEQYF.

This clonotype was counted at least ten times. The V call is TRBV7-9, the J call TRBJ2-3; no clear D gene. V was cut by 5 bases and J by 3 bases, with 12 bases left in between. This CDR3 region has 14 residues. Germline loops: CDR1 SEHNR, CDR2 FQNEAQ (reference sequence). The CDR3 loop reads CASSNRHRTDTQYF. In nucleotides, the CDR3 is TGTGCCAGCAGCAACCGACATCGGACAGATACGCAGTATTTT.

This clonotype was counted only a few times. This chain uses TRBV30 with TRBJ1-2; D is undetermined. This CDR3 comprises 15 residues. V was clipped by 0 bases and J by 6 bases, with 17 bases between them. Germline CDR1 reads GTSNPN; CDR2 reads SVGIG (reference sequence). CDR3 residues: CAWSVSSRSLNGYTF. DNA for the CDR3: TGTGCCTGGAGTGTCTCCAGCCGAAGCCTCAATGGCTACACCTTC.

This clonotype was seen only a few times. This chain joins TRBV20-1 and TRBJ2-7; D is undetermined. Germline CDR1 is DFQATT and CDR2 is SNEGSKA (reference sequence). Trimming stripped 0 bases from V and 0 bases from J, with 15 bases between. This CDR3 contains 16 residues. CDR3 region: CSARDVRSTSSYEQYF. The DNA of the CDR3 is TGCAGTGCTAGAGATGTCCGGTCGACGAGCTCCTACGAGCAGTACTTC.

The chain joins TRBV2 to TRBJ1-5, with D tentatively TRBD1 (5 bases). Per germline, CDR1 SNHLY and CDR2 FYNNEI. CDR3 length: 13 residues. The ends were cut back, 8 bases at V and 9 bases at J, with 17 bases in the middle. CDR3 residues: CASLTGPPGPQHF. CDR3 nucleotide sequence: TGTGCCAGCCTGACGGGGCCTCCGGGGCCCCAGCATTTT. Complete variable domain (other parts from reference TRBV2 and TRBJ1-5): EPEVTQTPSHQVTQMGQEVILRCVPISNHLYFYWYRQILGQKVEFLVSFYNNEISEKSEIFDDQFSVERPDGSNFTLKIRSTKLEDSAMYFCASLTGPPGPQHFGDGTRLSIL.

The chain joins TRBV25-1 to TRBJ2-4; D remains ambiguous. V dropped 1 base and J dropped 13 bases, with 8 bases sitting between them. This CDR3 has 11 amino acids. Germline loops: CDR1 MGHDK, CDR2 SYGVNS. CDR3 bases: TGTGCCAGCAGTGAATGGAGTTCGCAGTACTTC. As protein: CASSEWSSQYF.

The sample holds a few counts of this clonotype. The CDR3 sequence is CASQRTGTSYEQYF. CDR3 in DNA: TGTGCCAGCCAGAGGACAGGGACCTCCTACGAGCAGTACTTC. The genes are TRBV6-1 and TRBJ2-7; 8 bases match TRBD1. In germline, CDR1 is MNHNS, CDR2 SASEGT. This CDR3 has 14 residues. V lost 8 bases to trimming and J lost 0 bases; unmatched junction nucleotides: 6.

The chain recombines TRBV4-1 with TRBJ2-5; D is perhaps TRBD1 or TRBD2 (5 bases each). V was clipped by 5 bases and J by 0 bases, with 19 bases between them. Germline CDR1 reads MGHRA; CDR2 reads YSYEKL. The CDR3 loop spans 17 amino acids. The CDR3 reads CASSTTGGTANQETQYF. The CDR3 nucleotides are TGCGCCAGCAGCACAACTGGGGGTACAGCTAACCAAGAGACCCAGTACTTC.

Regarding this clonotype: A much larger clonotype is one base distant, so this may be a read error. The chain uses TRBV20-1 and TRBJ2-1; 11 bases align to TRBD2. Germline CDR1 is DFQATT and CDR2 is SNEGSKA (reference sequence). V lost 2 bases, J lost 8 bases, and 8 bases stayed unmatched. The CDR3 consists of 15 residues. CDR3 sequence reads: CSARIAGGAGYEQFF. The CDR3 DNA follows: TGCAGTGCTAGAATAGCGGGGGGGGCTGGATATGAGCAGTTCTTC.

By proportion, this clonotype is medium-sized (0.01 to 0.1%). The gene calls are TRBV6-2 or TRBV6-3 and TRBJ2-5; D gene ambiguous. CDR3 length: 13 amino acids. The V gene lost 2 bases and the J gene lost 0 bases, with 4 bases spanning the gap. Germline-derived CDR1 and CDR2 are MNHEY and SVGEGT. The CDR3 DNA is TGTGCCAGCAGTTACGAACACCAAGAGACCCAGTACTTC. Protein product: CASSYEHQETQYF.

The chain joins TRBV6-1 to TRBJ2-2; D uncertain. The CDR3 totals 13 residues. Germline assignment: CDR1 MNHNS and CDR2 SASEGT. Trimming removed 7 bases at V and 7 bases at J, with 13 bases between. Here the CDR3 reads CASNSLSYGELFF. For the CDR3, the DNA is TGTGCCAGCAATTCACTATCATACGGGGAGCTGTTTTTT.

CDR3 loop: CSATPMTSGDYEQYF. CDR3 in DNA: TGCAGTGCTACCCCCATGACTAGCGGGGACTACGAGCAGTACTTC. The chain links TRBV20-1 to TRBJ2-7; 11 bases align to TRBD2. The CDR3 loop spans 15 amino acids. V was pared by 4 bases and J by 3 bases, with 8 bases of the junction left unmatched. CDR1 is DFQATT and CDR2 is SNEGSKA in the germline V gene (reference sequence).

The V gene is TRBV9, the J gene TRBJ2-1; 11 nucleotides align to TRBD2. Trimming cost V 4 bases and J 7 bases; bases outside gene matches: 22. Germline loops: CDR1 SGDLS, CDR2 YYNGEE. CDR3 length: 20 residues. CDR3 DNA sequence: TGTGCCAGCAGCACTCCTTATGCGGGTAGCGGGAGGGGGATAGGAAATGAGCAGTTCTTC. Its protein is CASSTPYAGSGRGIGNEQFF.

This clonotype was seen ten or more times. The V call is TRBV4-1, the J call TRBJ1-2; 11 nucleotides match TRBD1. Looked up from germline, CDR1 is MGHRA and CDR2 is YSYEKL. The CDR3 runs 16 residues. The J segment lost 7 bases and the V segment lost 1 base, leaving 8 bases of the junction unmatched. CDR3 amino acids: CASSQVAGQGASGYTF. DNA for the CDR3: TGCGCCAGCAGCCAAGTTGCAGGACAGGGGGCTAGTGGCTACACCTTC.

A single count supports this clonotype. The CDR3 DNA sequence: TGTGCCAGCAGTTTTCGTTCGGGGAAGAATCAGCCCCAGCATTTT. This gives the protein CASSFRSGKNQPQHF. The chain links TRBV27 to TRBJ1-5; no clear D. The CDR3 runs to 15 residues. Trimming left V 3 bases short and J 4 bases short, with 13 bases between. CDR1 and CDR2 from the germline V gene are MNHEY and SMNVEV (reference sequence).

The gene calls are TRBV5-1 and TRBJ2-5; TRBD2 matches 8 bases. The J segment lost 5 bases and the V segment lost 5 bases, leaving 8 bases of the junction unmatched. Germline CDR1 is SGHRS and CDR2 is YFSETQ. This CDR3 comprises 14 residues. Here the CDR3 reads CASRDAGGPETQYF. The CDR3 nucleotides read TGCGCCAGCAGGGACGCGGGAGGTCCGGAGACCCAGTACTTC.

This clonotype was observed once. This rearrangement joins TRBV27 to TRBJ2-1; D gene uncertain. The CDR3 has 16 residues. Per germline, CDR1 MNHEY and CDR2 SMNVEV (reference sequence). Trimming cost V 5 bases and J 0 bases, with 14 bases left between them. The CDR3 sequence: CASSTKGWGSYNEQFF. The CDR3, as DNA: TGTGCCAGCAGTACCAAGGGCTGGGGCTCCTACAATGAGCAGTTCTTC.

This clonotype has a count of ten or more. The chain combines TRBV11-1 with TRBJ2-5, with D tentatively TRBD1 or TRBD2 (5 bases each). Germline CDR1 is SGHAT and CDR2 is FQDESV (reference sequence). This CDR3 region has 18 residues. V was trimmed by 6 bases and J by 3 bases, leaving 26 bases between them. This CDR3 reads CASSPRVRTRDGEETQYF. Written as DNA, the CDR3 is TGTGCCAGCAGTCCTAGAGTCCGTACCCGGGACGGGGAAGAGACCCAGTACTTC.

The J gene is TRBJ2-7, the V gene TRBV6-1; a possible D gene is TRBD1 (5 bases). CDR3 length: 14 amino acids. CDR1 is MNHNS, CDR2 SASEGT, per germline. Trimming cost V 4 bases and J 5 bases, with 15 bases left between them. CDR3 sequence reads: CASSVGIGVDEQYF. For the CDR3, the DNA is TGTGCCAGCAGTGTGGGGATAGGGGTGGACGAGCAGTACTTC.

This clonotype was counted a few times. The J gene is TRBJ1-4, the V gene TRBV10-3; D ambiguous. CDR1 and CDR2 (germline): ENHRY, SYGVKD. Trimming took off 2 bases at V and 7 bases at J, with 5 bases between the two ends. CDR3 length: 12 amino acids. CDR3 DNA: TGTGCCATCAGTGAGACGAGTGAAAAACTGTTTTTT. The encoded protein is CAISETSEKLFF.

The J gene is TRBJ2-7, the V gene TRBV5-1, with 7 bases identical to TRBD1. This CDR3 has 15 residues. Unmatched junction bases numbered 5, after V lost 2 bases and J lost 0 bases. Germline lookup yields CDR1 SGHRS and CDR2 YFSETQ. CDR3 sequence: CASSFRDSSSYEQYF. CDR3 sequence (DNA): TGCGCCAGCAGCTTCCGGGACAGCAGCTCCTACGAGCAGTACTTC.